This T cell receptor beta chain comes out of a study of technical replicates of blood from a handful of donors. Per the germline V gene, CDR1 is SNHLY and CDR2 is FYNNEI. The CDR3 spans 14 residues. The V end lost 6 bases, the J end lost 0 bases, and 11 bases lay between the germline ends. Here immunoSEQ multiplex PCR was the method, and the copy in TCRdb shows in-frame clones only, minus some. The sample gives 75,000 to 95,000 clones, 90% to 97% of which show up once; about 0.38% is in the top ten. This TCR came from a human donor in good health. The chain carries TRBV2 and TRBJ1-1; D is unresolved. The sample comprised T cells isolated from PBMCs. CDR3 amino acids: CASRAGSMNTEAFF. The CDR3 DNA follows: TGTGCCAGCAGAGCCGGGTCCATGAACACTGAAGCTTTCTTT.